The 8 T cell receptor beta chains below come from one sample, sequenced in a study of blood T cell repertoires in COVID-19. Repertoires were generated with immunoSEQ multiplex PCR, while TCRdb's copy carries only in-frame clones and drops some. The table shows around 13,000 clones, with 88% occurring only once. Sequencing used peripheral blood. These receptor sequences come from a human donor in a cohort sampled during active COVID-19.

This sequence joins TRBV20-1 and TRBJ2-7; D possibly corresponds to TRBD2 (6 bases). V was cut by 3 bases and J by 4 bases, with 7 bases left in between. Germline V lookup: CDR1 DFQATT, CDR2 SNEGSKA (reference sequence). There are 11 residues in the CDR3. The CDR3: CSARGGYEQYF. For the CDR3, the DNA is TGCAGTGCTAGGGGGGGTTACGAGCAGTACTTC.

The chain couples TRBV27 to TRBJ1-3, with 7 bases aligning to TRBD1. Germline-derived CDR1 and CDR2 are MNHEY and SMNVEV (reference sequence). The CDR3 spans 15 residues. J gave up 0 bases and V 6 bases, and 5 bases lay outside the gene matches. DNA for the CDR3: TGTGCCAGCAGAGAGACAGGGACCTCTGGAAACACCATATATTTT. Translated, it gives CASRETGTSGNTIYF.

This chain joins TRBV6-5 and TRBJ2-1; D not resolved. Germline lookup yields CDR1 MNHEY and CDR2 SVGAGI. The CDR3 covers 13 residues. V shed 0 bases and J shed 4 bases, with 4 bases lying between them. The CDR3 DNA sequence: TGTGCCAGCAGTTACTCGGCATACAATGAGCAGTTCTTC. Residues: CASSYSAYNEQFF.

The chain links TRBV6-5 to TRBJ2-5; tentatively, D is TRBD1 (6 bases). The CDR3 runs to 12 residues. Germline CDR1 reads MNHEY; CDR2 reads SVGAGI. Trimming took 5 bases from V and 3 from J, leaving 7 bases between them. The DNA of the CDR3 is TGTGCCAGCAGTCGGACAGAAGAGACCCAGTACTTC. It is translated as CASSRTEETQYF.

This clone has only one observation. The chain employs TRBV5-4 and TRBJ2-7, with TRBD2 identical over 9 bases. The V and J ends lost 4 bases and 2 bases, in that order; junction bases with no gene match: 7. In germline, CDR1 is SGHNT, CDR2 YYREEE (reference sequence). The length of the CDR3 is 15 residues. The CDR3 loop is CASSLGTSRAYEQYF. In nucleotides, the CDR3 is TGTGCCAGCAGCCTCGGGACTAGCAGGGCCTACGAGCAGTACTTC.

The chain joins TRBV4-2 to TRBJ1-1, with a weak D call TRBD1 (5 bases). The CDR3 runs to 15 residues. The V gene's germline CDR1 is LGHNA and CDR2 YNFKEQ. The V and J ends lost 0 bases and 5 bases respectively, with 13 bases between them. CDR3 in DNA: TGTGCCAGCAGCCAAGATGCGAGGGAGGGGACTGAAGCTTTCTTT. It translates to CASSQDAREGTEAFF.

The J gene is TRBJ2-1, the V gene TRBV15; D is perhaps TRBD1 (6 bases). V was pared by 2 bases and J by 8 bases, with 19 bases between. The germline V gene encodes CDR1 LNHNV and CDR2 YYDKDF (reference sequence). The CDR3 runs 16 residues. CDR3 nucleotides: TGTGCCACCAGCAGATTCACCGGGACACCGACCGATGAGCAGTTCTTC. This sequence encodes CATSRFTGTPTDEQFF.

The V call is TRBV3-1 (or the pseudogene TRBV3-2), the J call TRBJ2-2; 8 bases are shared with TRBD2. The CDR3 covers 15 residues. With V trimmed by 7 bases and J by 3 bases, 7 bases remained unmatched. Germline lookup yields CDR1 LGHDT and CDR2 YNNKEL (reference sequence). The CDR3 sequence is CASTTRAGDTGELFF. DNA for the CDR3: TGTGCCAGCACCACGAGAGCGGGGGACACCGGGGAGCTGTTTTTT.